The entry below describes one T cell receptor (beta chain). This clonotype was counted a few times. This receptor's antigen is unknown. No much larger clone exists at a distance of one base, and base qualities are not known. The cysteine opens and the phenylalanine closes a CDR3 of 17 amino acids. The kept DNA is CDR3 alone, 51 bases in frame from the first base. Trimming takes 8 bases off V and 0 bases off J; junction bases not matched to a gene: 12. This entry comes from a study of CD8 T cells in ankylosing spondylitis (dated by TCRdb to the late 2010s). At the level of the whole study: The study profiled T cell receptor beta repertoires in healthy donors and ankylosing spondylitis patients to find disease-linked TCR variants. The whole study cohort included some 100 healthy donors and around 25 ankylosing spondylitis patients. Peripheral blood was sampled, and synovial fluid was also collected from ankylosing spondylitis patients.

What the study reported, not specific to this receptor: Some motif variants were previously reported in synovial fluid and blood of reactive arthritis patients, suggesting common disease-initiation mechanisms. A CD8+ phenotype was shown by the disease-linked clones, which were found at relatively low frequencies in peripheral blood. Blood from ankylosing spondylitis patients appeared to be characterized by a TCR beta motif made up of about 8 highly homologous amino acid variants. The disease-linked clones were reported as significantly enriched in matched synovial fluid samples from ankylosing spondylitis patients.

Sequencing was carried out with an Illumina HiSeq 2500. Quantitative 5'-RACE with molecular barcodes was the method used to prepare the TCR beta libraries. In the authors' own workflow: A new computational method based on a probabilistic model of VDJ rearrangement was used to identify disease-linked TCR variants. TCRdb reran the public reads through fastp at Q25 and MiXCR, keeping productive beta chains. Every entry covers one CDR3 protein and lists the most common genes and DNA from its rows. The V and J calls come from TCRdb's annotation, not from the publication. The sample yields around 300,000 distinct CDR3 sequences; 14% to 15% were counted once. Together, the top ten hold 1.1% of the sample.

Source material: blood, either unsorted or a sorted T cell fraction (not recorded which). The sequence is built from TRBV12-3 or TRBV12-4 and TRBJ2-2, and 7 junction bases match TRBD2. This TCR was recovered from a male donor with ankylosing spondylitis or in good health (not recorded which). Here is the DNA: TGTGCCAGCCGGGGGTATAGCGGGTACGCGAACACCGGGGAGCTGTTTTTT. Translated, this gives CASRGYSGYANTGELFF.